The present T cell receptor (beta chain) was sequenced within a study of OX40 agonist ivuxolimab in advanced cancers. Study at large: A diagnosis of hepatocellular carcinoma, melanoma, renal cell or head and neck cancer was present in dose-escalation patients. Patients with prior anti-PD-1, anti-PD-L1 or anti-CTLA-4 therapy were eligible; 40% had some.

TCRdb's table, derived via immunoSEQ multiplex PCR, lists solely in-frame clones and lacks some. Among around 91,000 clones, 75% to 90% were seen once, and the ten largest hold 0.19%. CDR3 size: 11 residues. Trimming left V 6 bases short and J 15 bases short, with 18 bases between. Per the germline V gene, CDR1 is SQVTM and CDR2 is ANQGSEA. Points on this clone: The antigen is unknown.

Findings and limits, study-wide: The investigators did not determine what antigen specificity the expanded peripheral T cells had.

The receptor was derived from an adult with an advanced solid tumor such as melanoma, head and neck, liver or kidney cancer. V is TRBV29-1 and J is TRBJ2-1; TRBD1 or TRBD2 may be the D gene (6 bases each). Sequencing was performed on CD4+ or CD8+ T cells sorted from blood, taken in a trial of the OX40 agonist ivuxolimab. The CDR3 DNA reads TGCAGCGTGGGAGAGGGGGGCATTACGTTCTTC. Amino acid sequence: CSVGEGGITFF.